These T cell receptor beta chains were read from a single sample in a study of monozygotic twins with inflammatory bowel disease. TCRdb reworked the 5' RACE reads into one entry per CDR3 protein, no DNA. The table counts approximately 110,000 distinct CDR3 sequences; roughly an eighth lies in the top ten. Sample: blood. All receptors come from a human donor with ulcerative colitis or Crohn's disease, or a healthy co-twin of an affected twin (not recorded which). The CDR3 runs from the conserved cysteine through the conserved F or W. Fields, in order: V gene, J gene, CDR3 protein.

TRBV28	TRBJ2-1	CATPFPGLAGRTYSYNEQFF
TRBV5-1	TRBJ1-6	CASSLGGQDSPLHF
TRBV7-8	TRBJ1-5	CASSLAQGQPQHF
TRBV7-2	TRBJ2-7	CASSLRLSYEQYF
TRBV28	TRBJ1-1	CASIRGMDTEAFF
TRBV20-1	TRBJ1-6	CSASRVGSPLHF
TRBV7-2	TRBJ2-3	CATRWSPGSTDTQYF
TRBV5-1	TRBJ2-2	CASSLSGAETGELFF
TRBV20-1	TRBJ2-3	CSAIPSGTADTQYF
TRBV7-2	TRBJ2-1	CASSTQTGLYDEQFF
TRBV28	TRBJ1-5	CASSLLGRSYSNQPQHF
TRBV20-1	TRBJ2-3	CSASERAGGDTQYF
TRBV7-2	TRBJ2-1	CASSLGGGGYNEQFF
TRBV7-9	TRBJ1-4	CASSLAPQGINEKLFF
TRBV20-1	TRBJ2-5	CSAEVPTRQETQYF
TRBV12-3/TRBV12-4	TRBJ2-5	CASSQGEVQETQYF
TRBV11-2	TRBJ1-1	CASSGGVDTEAFF
TRBV12-3/TRBV12-4	TRBJ1-5	CASSSQDRLQPQHF
TRBV2	TRBJ2-3	CASRQSPRGTQYF
TRBV7-9	TRBJ2-7	CASSSTGARSYEQYF
TRBV19	TRBJ2-4	CASSLTGKKDIQYF